The clone carrying this TCR beta chain was counted many times. Time point reported: before trial treatment. As their treatment, donors received nivolumab, ipilimumab, aspirin, low-dose cyclophosphamide and low-dose radiotherapy. Qualifying patients carried advanced solid tumors devoid of tumor-infiltrating lymphocytes. This sample is part of a study of low-dose radiotherapy and immunotherapy resistance in tumors. Study-wide context: Cohort 2's total reached 13 Gy over 26 weeks, at 1 Gy per fraction every two weeks. Every six weeks patients received intravenous ipilimumab 1 mg/kg, and every two weeks they received intravenous nivolumab 240 mg.

TCRs were amplified for roughly 20 PCR cycles with a constant-region primer and V-primer adapter. From the reads, TCRdb called clonotypes with MiXCR, one entry per CDR3 protein. This repertoire shows about 50,000 distinct CDR3 sequences, about 10% found once; its top ten account for 6.2%. This clonotype originated in a female donor with ovarian cancer. The sample consisted of PBMCs, taken before treatment.

CDR3 sequence: CASSLGGGDEQYF. The CDR3, as DNA: TGTGCCAGCAGTTTAGGGGGGGGCGACGAGCAGTACTTC. V is TRBV27 and J is TRBJ2-7, with D perhaps matching TRBD2 (7 bases). The CDR3 is made up of 13 amino acids. Trimming took off 2 bases at V and 5 bases at J, with 10 bases between the two ends. From germline, CDR1 is MNHEY and CDR2 SMNVEV (reference sequence).